This is a list of T cell receptor beta chains from one sample in a study of CD8+CD57+ T cells in acquired aplastic anemia. Each CDR3 protein is one row after TCRdb ran MiXCR on the reads. The sample includes about 170,000 distinct CDR3 sequences, more than 45% of them seen just once. The sequenced sample consisted of sorted CD4+, CD8+, or CD8+CD57+ T cells (not recorded which) from PBMCs. The receptors come from a human donor with aplastic anemia. CDR3s include the opening cysteine and the closing phenylalanine or tryptophan. The D gene is left open where the match is weak. Only some rows state a clone size, as once, few, many or a class for expanded clones.

abundance,d_gene,v_gene,j_gene,CDR3aa,CDR3nt
many,.,TRBV2,TRBJ1-3,CAGGPNSGNTIYF,TGTGCCGGGGGACCGAACTCTGGAAACACCATATATTTT
.,TRBD1,TRBV7-8,TRBJ1-4,CASSTGTGLGEKLFF,TGTGCCAGCAGCACCGGGACAGGGCTGGGCGAAAAACTGTTTTTT
many,TRBD1,TRBV10-3,TRBJ2-3,CAISVGTGDTDTQYF,TGTGCCATCAGTGTTGGGACAGGGGACACAGATACGCAGTATTTT
.,.,TRBV29-1,TRBJ2-7,CSGRVGQNYEQYF,TGCAGCGGAAGAGTCGGACAAAACTACGAGCAGTACTTC
.,TRBD2,TRBV11-1,TRBJ2-7,CASSPGSAGYYEQYF,TGTGCCAGCAGCCCCGGGTCAGCGGGATACTACGAGCAGTACTTC
few,.,TRBV5-1,TRBJ2-1,CASSSNGPLEYNEQFF,TGCGCCAGCAGCTCGAACGGGCCCCTGGAGTACAATGAGCAGTTCTTC
many,TRBD2,TRBV2,TRBJ2-1,CASSAGTRPNERFF,TGTGCCAGCAGTGCCGGGACTAGGCCCAATGAGCGGTTCTTC
many,.,TRBV3-1,TRBJ2-7,CASSPTGTQGGEQYF,TGTGCCAGCAGCCCCACCGGGACCCAGGGGGGCGAGCAGTACTTC
.,.,TRBV29-1,TRBJ1-2,CSVGGSNYGYTF,TGCAGCGTTGGCGGTTCCAACTATGGCTACACCTTC
.,TRBD1,TRBV6-1,TRBJ2-2,CASSENRGTGELFF,TGTGCCAGCAGCGAGAACAGGGGCACCGGGGAGCTGTTTTTT
once,TRBD1,TRBV12-3/TRBV12-4,TRBJ2-7,CASSFGGGQGIYEQYF,TGTGCCAGCAGTTTTGGGGGGGGACAGGGGATCTACGAGCAGTACTTC
.,TRBD2,TRBV7-8,TRBJ2-1,CASSLVPREGPNEQFF,TGTGCCAGCAGCTTAGTTCCGCGGGAGGGTCCAAATGAGCAGTTCTTC
many,.,TRBV24-1,TRBJ1-2,CATSDWTVNYGYTF,TGTGCCACCAGTGACTGGACAGTAAACTATGGCTACACCTTC
.,TRBD1,TRBV19,TRBJ1-3,CASSPWTGPGNTIYF,TGTGCCAGTAGTCCGTGGACAGGGCCCGGAAACACCATATATTTT
.,TRBD1,TRBV19,TRBJ1-5,CASRGQGDSPQHF,TGTGCCAGTCGAGGGCAGGGGGATTCACCCCAGCATTTT
many,.,TRBV6-5,TRBJ2-7,CASSYSLRGAEQYF,TGTGCCAGCAGTTACTCCCTGCGAGGGGCCGAGCAGTACTTC
many,.,TRBV27,TRBJ1-6,CASSYIGPDNSPLHF,TGTGCCAGCAGTTACATAGGGCCGGATAATTCACCCCTCCACTTT
many,TRBD2,TRBV20-1,TRBJ2-1,CSAPDRLAGGPRSYNEQFF,TGCAGTGCTCCTGATAGACTAGCGGGGGGGCCTAGGTCCTACAATGAGCAGTTCTTC
many,.,TRBV5-1,TRBJ2-7,CASSSDTHEQYF,TGCGCCAGCAGCTCCGATACCCACGAGCAGTACTTC
many,.,TRBV6-6,TRBJ2-2,CASSYSGGLTGELFF,TGTGCCAGCAGTTACTCCGGGGGTCTCACCGGGGAGCTGTTTTTT
many,.,TRBV11-2,TRBJ2-6,CASSLGVGRNSGANVLTF,TGTGCCAGCAGCTTAGGCGTTGGACGGAACTCTGGGGCCAACGTCCTGACTTTC
.,TRBD1,TRBV10-3,TRBJ2-3,CAISGTGTGSTDTQYF,TGTGCCATCAGTGGAACCGGGACAGGGAGCACAGATACGCAGTATTTT
.,.,TRBV5-1,TRBJ2-5,CASSLGLEQETQYF,TGCGCCAGCAGCTTGGGACTGGAACAAGAGACCCAGTACTTC
.,.,TRBV2,TRBJ1-5,CASSEVEFSNQPQHF,TGTGCCAGCAGTGAAGTGGAGTTTAGCAATCAGCCCCAACATTTT
.,.,TRBV29-1,TRBJ1-2,CSVESDRIYGYTF,TGCAGCGTTGAATCCGACAGGATATATGGCTACACCTTC
.,.,TRBV7-8,TRBJ2-6,CASSLRTVSGANVLTF,TGTGCCAGCAGCTTACGGACAGTTTCTGGGGCCAACGTCCTGACTTTC
.,.,TRBV29-1,TRBJ2-7,CSVGGGTYEQYF,TGCAGCGTTGGGGGCGGGACCTACGAGCAGTACTTC
.,TRBD2,TRBV12-3/TRBV12-4,TRBJ2-7,CASSFGGGEQYF,TGTGCCAGCAGTTTTGGGGGAGGGGAGCAGTACTTC
.,TRBD1,TRBV15,TRBJ1-2,CATSREGTGSYYGYTF,TGTGCCACCAGCAGAGAGGGGACAGGCTCTTACTATGGCTACACCTTC
many,.,TRBV19,TRBJ2-3,CASTRSTGRSDTQYF,TGTGCCAGTACCCGATCGACAGGTCGGTCGGATACGCAGTATTTT
.,TRBD1,TRBV7-2,TRBJ1-3,CASSSLTGGSSTIYF,TGTGCCAGCAGCTCGCTGACAGGGGGCTCAAGCACCATATATTTT
.,.,TRBV9,TRBJ1-2,CASRPFWGYTF,TGTGCCAGCAGGCCCTTTTGGGGCTACACCTTC